The rows below give T cell receptor beta chains drawn from one sample of a study of cytomegalovirus exposure and HLA in healthy donors. Profiling relied on immunoSEQ multiplex PCR, and the TCRdb table lists in-frame clones only, not all of them. This table holds 90,000 to 130,000 clones, approximately 83% found once. The source material was PBMCs. The source of these receptors is a man aged 35-49 years in good health and CMV-seronegative. Each CDR3 is given with its conserved first and last residue. The D gene is left open where the match is weak. The size of a clone is reported for some rows only, either as once, few or many, or as a class for expanded clones.

d_call: NA
v_call: TRBV7-9
clone_size: NA
j_call: TRBJ1-1
cdr3_nt: TGTGCCAGCAGCGGCCGGGGTCTCCGGACTGAAGCTTTCTTT
cdr3_aa: CASSGRGLRTEAFF

d_call: NA
v_call: TRBV7-8
clone_size: NA
j_call: TRBJ1-5
cdr3_nt: TGTGCCAGCAGCCCCCAGGGAGGGGATCAGCCCCAGCATTTT
cdr3_aa: CASSPQGGDQPQHF

d_call: TRBD2
v_call: TRBV7-6
clone_size: once
j_call: TRBJ2-6
cdr3_nt: TGTGCCAGCAGCCGAGATCTAGCGGGGGCCCTGGCCGGGGCCAACGTCCTGACTTTC
cdr3_aa: CASSRDLAGALAGANVLTF

d_call: NA
v_call: TRBV27
clone_size: NA
j_call: TRBJ2-1
cdr3_nt: TGTGCCAGCAGTTTAGACCTCGAGGATGAGCAGTTCTTC
cdr3_aa: CASSLDLEDEQFF

d_call: TRBD1
v_call: TRBV5-1
clone_size: once
j_call: TRBJ1-3
cdr3_nt: TGCGCCAGCACACAGGGGCAGTTCGTCTCTGGAAACACCATATATTTT
cdr3_aa: CASTQGQFVSGNTIYF

d_call: NA
v_call: TRBV5-1
clone_size: NA
j_call: TRBJ2-6
cdr3_nt: TGCGCCAGCAGCTTACCTGTAAGCGCTGGGGCCAACGTCCTGACTTTC
cdr3_aa: CASSLPVSAGANVLTF

d_call: NA
v_call: TRBV6-4
clone_size: NA
j_call: TRBJ1-5
cdr3_nt: TGTGCCAGCAGTGAGCAGGGCCTGGGCAATCAGCCCCAGCATTTT
cdr3_aa: CASSEQGLGNQPQHF

d_call: TRBD2
v_call: TRBV27
clone_size: few
j_call: TRBJ2-5
cdr3_nt: TGTGCCAGCAGTTCCATGACTAGCGGCACTCAAGAGACCCAGTACTTC
cdr3_aa: CASSSMTSGTQETQYF

d_call: NA
v_call: TRBV20-1
clone_size: NA
j_call: TRBJ2-5
cdr3_nt: TGCAGTGCTAGGCCCGAGGAGACCCAGTACTTC
cdr3_aa: CSARPEETQYF

d_call: TRBD1
v_call: TRBV5-6
clone_size: NA
j_call: TRBJ1-6
cdr3_nt: TGTGCCAGCACCGTCTGGGACAGACCAGATTCACCCCTCCACTTT
cdr3_aa: CASTVWDRPDSPLHF

d_call: TRBD1
v_call: TRBV7-6
clone_size: NA
j_call: TRBJ1-4
cdr3_nt: TGTGCCAGCAGCACTTTAAGGTGGCAGGGGGGTGAAAAACTGTTTTTT
cdr3_aa: CASSTLRWQGGEKLFF

d_call: NA
v_call: TRBV2
clone_size: few
j_call: TRBJ1-5
cdr3_nt: TGTGCCAGCAGGTTTGACAGCATGATTCAGCCCCAGCATTTT
cdr3_aa: CASRFDSMIQPQHF

d_call: NA
v_call: TRBV18
clone_size: NA
j_call: TRBJ1-1
cdr3_nt: TGTGCCAGCTCATACACGGGGGGCGGCACTGAAGCTTTCTTT
cdr3_aa: CASSYTGGGTEAFF

d_call: NA
v_call: TRBV28
clone_size: NA
j_call: TRBJ1-1
cdr3_nt: TGTGCCAGCAGTTTTTCGGGATTGGGCATGAACACTGAAGCTTTCTTT
cdr3_aa: CASSFSGLGMNTEAFF

d_call: TRBD2
v_call: TRBV2
clone_size: NA
j_call: TRBJ2-1
cdr3_nt: TGTGCCAGCATAGCGGGGGTATCCTACAATGAGCAGTTCTTC
cdr3_aa: CASIAGVSYNEQFF

d_call: NA
v_call: TRBV29-1
clone_size: NA
j_call: TRBJ1-2
cdr3_nt: TGCAGCGTTGCAAACCGGACTGGCGGCTACACCTTC
cdr3_aa: CSVANRTGGYTF

d_call: NA
v_call: TRBV5-1
clone_size: NA
j_call: TRBJ1-6
cdr3_nt: TGCGCCAGCAGCGGAACTCTAGGACGAGGGAGTTCACCCCTCCACTTT
cdr3_aa: CASSGTLGRGSSPLHF

d_call: NA
v_call: TRBV7-9
clone_size: NA
j_call: TRBJ1-5
cdr3_nt: TGTGCCAGCAGCCATTTGGACAGACCCCAGCATTTT
cdr3_aa: CASSHLDRPQHF

d_call: TRBD1
v_call: TRBV29-1
clone_size: NA
j_call: TRBJ1-5
cdr3_nt: TGCAGCGCACAGACAGGGATCAATCAGCCCCAGCATTTT
cdr3_aa: CSAQTGINQPQHF

d_call: TRBD1
v_call: TRBV18
clone_size: NA
j_call: TRBJ2-5
cdr3_nt: TGTGCCAGCTCACCGGCAGGGGGCAAGGAGACCCAGTACTTC
cdr3_aa: CASSPAGGKETQYF

d_call: NA
v_call: TRBV29-1
clone_size: NA
j_call: TRBJ1-1
cdr3_nt: TGCAGCGTTGAAGAGGAGTGGGGCGAAGCTTTCTTT
cdr3_aa: CSVEEEWGEAFF

d_call: NA
v_call: TRBV30
clone_size: NA
j_call: TRBJ1-1
cdr3_nt: TGTGCCTGGAGTGGGGGCAGGAACACTGAAGCTTTCTTT
cdr3_aa: CAWSGGRNTEAFF

d_call: TRBD1
v_call: TRBV6-5
clone_size: few
j_call: TRBJ2-1
cdr3_nt: TGTGCCAGCAGGCCTGATGGACAGGGCCATGAGCAGTTCTTC
cdr3_aa: CASRPDGQGHEQFF

d_call: TRBD2
v_call: TRBV18
clone_size: NA
j_call: TRBJ2-5
cdr3_nt: TGTGCCAGCTCATCTAGCCCCACTAGCGGAGGAGAGACCCAGTACTTC
cdr3_aa: CASSSSPTSGGETQYF

d_call: TRBD2
v_call: TRBV19
clone_size: few
j_call: TRBJ2-3
cdr3_nt: TGTGCCAGTAGTATAGGGACTAGCGGGGGTTCGCAGTATTTT
cdr3_aa: CASSIGTSGGSQYF

d_call: TRBD2
v_call: TRBV7-9
clone_size: few
j_call: TRBJ2-5
cdr3_nt: TGTGCCAGCAGCTTAAAGATCGGCGGGGGAGGAGAGACCCAGTACTTC
cdr3_aa: CASSLKIGGGGETQYF

d_call: TRBD1
v_call: TRBV5-1
clone_size: once
j_call: TRBJ2-7
cdr3_nt: TGCGCCAGCAGCTTACGGGACAGGGGAGGCGAGCAGTACTTC
cdr3_aa: CASSLRDRGGEQYF